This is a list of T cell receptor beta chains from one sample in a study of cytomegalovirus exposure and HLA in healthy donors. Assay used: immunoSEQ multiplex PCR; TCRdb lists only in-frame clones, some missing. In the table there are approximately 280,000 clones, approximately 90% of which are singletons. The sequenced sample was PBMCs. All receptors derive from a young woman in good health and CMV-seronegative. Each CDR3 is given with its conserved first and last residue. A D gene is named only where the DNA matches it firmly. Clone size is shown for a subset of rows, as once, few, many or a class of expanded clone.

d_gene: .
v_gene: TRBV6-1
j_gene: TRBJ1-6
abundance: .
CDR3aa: CASSEHEVPPIPPLHF
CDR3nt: TGTGCCAGCAGTGAACATGAGGTCCCACCGATCCCACCCCTCCACTTT

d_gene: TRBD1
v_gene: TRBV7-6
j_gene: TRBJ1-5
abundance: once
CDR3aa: CASSQGGYSNQPQHF
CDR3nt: TGTGCCAGCAGCCAGGGGGGTTATAGCAATCAGCCCCAGCATTTT

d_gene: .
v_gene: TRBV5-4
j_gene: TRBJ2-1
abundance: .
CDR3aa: CASSKDRLRGGNEQFF
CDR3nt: TGTGCCAGCAGCAAGGACCGACTGAGGGGGGGGAATGAGCAGTTCTTC

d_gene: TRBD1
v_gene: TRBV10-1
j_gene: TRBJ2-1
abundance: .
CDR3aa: CASSESPTGYNEQFF
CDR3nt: TGCGCCAGCAGTGAGTCACCGACAGGGTACAATGAGCAGTTCTTC

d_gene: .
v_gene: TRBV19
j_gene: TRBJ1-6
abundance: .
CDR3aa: CASSIWPSYNSPLHF
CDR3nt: TGTGCCAGTAGTATTTGGCCTTCCTATAATTCACCCCTCCACTTT

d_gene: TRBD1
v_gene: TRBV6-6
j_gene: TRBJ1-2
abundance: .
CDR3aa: CASSPLSTGTYGYTF
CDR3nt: TGTGCCAGCAGCCCACTCTCGACAGGGACTTATGGCTACACCTTC

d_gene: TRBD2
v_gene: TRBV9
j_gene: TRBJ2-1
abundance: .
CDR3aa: CASSIRLAHSYNEQFF
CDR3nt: TGTGCCAGCAGCATCCGACTAGCGCACTCCTACAATGAGCAGTTCTTC

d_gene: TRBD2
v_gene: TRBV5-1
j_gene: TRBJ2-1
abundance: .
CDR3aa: CASFPGLHYNEQFF
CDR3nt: TGCGCCAGCTTCCCGGGACTACACTACAATGAGCAGTTCTTC

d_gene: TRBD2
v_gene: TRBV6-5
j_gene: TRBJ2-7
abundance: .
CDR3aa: CASSSGGSSYEQYF
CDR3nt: TGTGCCAGCAGTTCGGGGGGTAGCTCCTACGAGCAGTACTTC

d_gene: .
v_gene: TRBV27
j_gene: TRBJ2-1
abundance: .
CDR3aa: CASSLSGDNYGSYNEQFF
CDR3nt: TGTGCCAGCAGTTTATCGGGGGACAATTACGGCTCCTACAATGAGCAGTTCTTC

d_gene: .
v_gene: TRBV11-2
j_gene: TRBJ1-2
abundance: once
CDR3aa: CASSSGPTNAF
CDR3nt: TGTGCCAGCAGCAGCGGACCCACGAATGCCTTC

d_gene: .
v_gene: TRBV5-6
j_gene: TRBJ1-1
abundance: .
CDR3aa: CASSGWLDRATEAFF
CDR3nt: TGTGCCAGCAGCGGATGGTTGGACAGAGCCACTGAAGCTTTCTTT

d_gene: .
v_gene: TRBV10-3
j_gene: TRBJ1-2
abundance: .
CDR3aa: CATWTANYGYTF
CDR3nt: TGTGCCACCTGGACAGCCAACTATGGCTACACCTTC

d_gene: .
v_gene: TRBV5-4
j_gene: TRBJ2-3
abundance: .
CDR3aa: CASKSGGVSTDTQYF
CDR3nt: TGTGCCAGCAAAAGCGGCGGGGTTAGCACAGATACGCAGTATTTT

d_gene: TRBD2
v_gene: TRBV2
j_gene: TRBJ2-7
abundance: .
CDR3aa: CASGTTYEQYF
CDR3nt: TGTGCCAGCGGGACTACCTACGAGCAGTACTTC

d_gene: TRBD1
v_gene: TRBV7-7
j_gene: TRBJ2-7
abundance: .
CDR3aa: CASSPGQGPYEQYF
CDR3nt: TGTGCTAGCAGCCCTGGACAGGGACCCTACGAGCAGTACTTC

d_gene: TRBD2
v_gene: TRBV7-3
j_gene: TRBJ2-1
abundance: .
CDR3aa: CASSSGGANDEQFF
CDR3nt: TGTGCCAGCAGTAGCGGGGGGGCGAATGATGAGCAGTTCTTC

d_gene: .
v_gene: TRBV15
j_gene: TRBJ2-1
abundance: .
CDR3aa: CATSRDRMLYNEQFF
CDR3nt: TGTGCCACCAGCAGAGATAGAATGCTATACAATGAGCAGTTCTTC

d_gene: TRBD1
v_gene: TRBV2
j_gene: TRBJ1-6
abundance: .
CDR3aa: CASRGDRAAPLHF
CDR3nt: TGTGCCAGCAGAGGAGACAGGGCTGCACCCCTCCACTTT

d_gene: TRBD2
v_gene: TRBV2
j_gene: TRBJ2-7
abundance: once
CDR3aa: CASRRSGGYEQYF
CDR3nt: TGTGCCAGCAGGAGAAGCGGGGGGTACGAGCAGTACTTC

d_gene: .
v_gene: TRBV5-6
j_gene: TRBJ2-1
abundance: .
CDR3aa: CASSGLGAGYNEQFF
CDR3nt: TGTGCCAGCAGCGGTCTGGGGGCCGGGTACAATGAGCAGTTCTTC

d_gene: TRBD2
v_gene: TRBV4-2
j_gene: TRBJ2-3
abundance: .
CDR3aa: CASSQDWTSGGPERDTQYF
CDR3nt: TGTGCCAGCAGCCAAGATTGGACTAGCGGGGGCCCGGAGCGGGATACGCAGTATTTT

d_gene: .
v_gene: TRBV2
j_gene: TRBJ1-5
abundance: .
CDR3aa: CATFSGGNSNQPQHF
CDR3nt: TGTGCCACCTTTTCCGGGGGTAATAGCAATCAGCCCCAGCATTTT

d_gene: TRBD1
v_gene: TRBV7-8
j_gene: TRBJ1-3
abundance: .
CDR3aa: CASSLALRGLSGNTIYF
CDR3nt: TGTGCCAGCAGCTTAGCGCTAAGGGGGCTTTCTGGAAACACCATATATTTT

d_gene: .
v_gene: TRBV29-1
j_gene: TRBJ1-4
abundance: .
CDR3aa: CSVEEQHVNEKLFF
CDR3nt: TGCAGCGTTGAAGAACAGCACGTTAATGAAAAACTGTTTTTT

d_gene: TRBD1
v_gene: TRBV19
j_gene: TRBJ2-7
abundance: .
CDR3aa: CASSPGQGLYEQYF
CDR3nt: TGTGCCAGTAGCCCGGGACAGGGGTTGTACGAGCAGTACTTC

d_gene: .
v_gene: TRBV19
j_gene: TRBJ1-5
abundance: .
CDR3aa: CASSRGPETNQPQHF
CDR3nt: TGTGCCAGTAGTAGGGGCCCAGAAACGAATCAGCCCCAGCATTTT

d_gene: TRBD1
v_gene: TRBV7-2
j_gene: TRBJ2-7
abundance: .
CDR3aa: CASSLDGQVDNEQYF
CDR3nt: TGTGCCAGCAGCTTAGACGGACAGGTTGACAACGAGCAGTACTTC

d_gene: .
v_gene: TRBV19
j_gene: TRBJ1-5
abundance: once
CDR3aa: CASSISGMNQPQHF
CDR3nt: TGTGCCAGTAGTATATCGGGGATGAATCAGCCCCAGCATTTT

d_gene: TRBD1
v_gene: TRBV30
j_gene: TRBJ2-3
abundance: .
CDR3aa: CAWSPGQVTDTQYF
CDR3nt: TGTGCCTGGTCCCCTGGACAGGTCACAGATACGCAGTATTTT

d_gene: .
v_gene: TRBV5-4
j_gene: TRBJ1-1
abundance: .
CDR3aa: CASSLWGGGSNTEAFF
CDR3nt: TGTGCCAGCAGCTTGTGGGGGGGCGGATCTAACACTGAAGCTTTCTTT

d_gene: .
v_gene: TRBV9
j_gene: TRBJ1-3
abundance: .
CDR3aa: CASSVPQGNTIYF
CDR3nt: TGTGCCAGCAGCGTACCCCAGGGAAACACCATATATTTT

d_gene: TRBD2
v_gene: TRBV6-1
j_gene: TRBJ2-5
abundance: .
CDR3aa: CASSEGTRWETQYF
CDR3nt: TGTGCCAGCAGTGAAGGGACTAGGTGGGAGACCCAGTACTTC

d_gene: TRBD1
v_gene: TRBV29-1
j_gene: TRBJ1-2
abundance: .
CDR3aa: CSVDDRGLTNYGYTF
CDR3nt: TGCAGCGTTGATGACAGGGGCCTAACTAACTATGGCTACACCTTC

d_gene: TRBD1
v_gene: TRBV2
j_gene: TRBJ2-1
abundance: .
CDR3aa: CASSEAGTGANEQFF
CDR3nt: TGTGCCAGCAGTGAAGCCGGGACAGGGGCCAATGAGCAGTTCTTC

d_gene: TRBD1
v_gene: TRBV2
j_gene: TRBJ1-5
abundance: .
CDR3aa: CASDGQGANQPQHF
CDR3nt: TGTGCCAGCGATGGACAGGGGGCTAATCAGCCCCAGCATTTT

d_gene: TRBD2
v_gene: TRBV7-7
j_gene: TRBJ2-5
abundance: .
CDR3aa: CASSSGLAGAETQYF
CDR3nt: TGTGCTAGCAGCTCGGGACTAGCGGGGGCAGAGACCCAGTACTTC